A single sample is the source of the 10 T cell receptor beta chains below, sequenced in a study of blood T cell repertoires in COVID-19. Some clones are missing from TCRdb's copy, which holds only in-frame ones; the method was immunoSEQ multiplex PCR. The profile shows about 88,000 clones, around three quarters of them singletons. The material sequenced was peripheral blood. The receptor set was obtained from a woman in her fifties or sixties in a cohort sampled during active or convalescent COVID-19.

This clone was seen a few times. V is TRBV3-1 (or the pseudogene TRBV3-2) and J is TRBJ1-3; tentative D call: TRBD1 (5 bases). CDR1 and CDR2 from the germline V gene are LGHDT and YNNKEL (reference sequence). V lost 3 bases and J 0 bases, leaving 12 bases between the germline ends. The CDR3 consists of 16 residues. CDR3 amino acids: CASSHGTPSSGNTIYF. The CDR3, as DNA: TGTGCCAGCAGCCACGGGACTCCCAGCTCTGGAAACACCATATATTTT.

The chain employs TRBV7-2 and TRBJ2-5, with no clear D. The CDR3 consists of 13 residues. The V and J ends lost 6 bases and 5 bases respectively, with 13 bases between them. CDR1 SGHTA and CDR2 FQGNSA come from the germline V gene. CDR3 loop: CASSLSLPETQYF. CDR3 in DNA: TGTGCCAGCAGTCTTAGCCTCCCGGAGACCCAGTACTTC.

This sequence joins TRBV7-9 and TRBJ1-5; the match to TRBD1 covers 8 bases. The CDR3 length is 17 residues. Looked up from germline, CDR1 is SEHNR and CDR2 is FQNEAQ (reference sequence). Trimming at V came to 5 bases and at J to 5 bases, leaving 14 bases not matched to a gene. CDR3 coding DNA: TGTGCCAGCAGCCCAGGGGGCGCAGGGGTTTTCGATCAGCCCCAGCATTTT. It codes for CASSPGGAGVFDQPQHF.

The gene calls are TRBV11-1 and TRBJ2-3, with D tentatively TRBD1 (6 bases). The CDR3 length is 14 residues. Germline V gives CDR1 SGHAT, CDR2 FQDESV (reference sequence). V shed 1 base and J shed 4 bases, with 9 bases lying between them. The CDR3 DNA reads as TGTGCCAGCAGCTTAGACAGGGACCCAGATACGCAGTATTTT. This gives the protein CASSLDRDPDTQYF.

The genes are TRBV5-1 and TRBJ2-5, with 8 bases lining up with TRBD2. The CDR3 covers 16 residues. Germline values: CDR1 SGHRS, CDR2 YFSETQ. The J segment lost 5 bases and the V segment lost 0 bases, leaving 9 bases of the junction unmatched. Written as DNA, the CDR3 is TGCGCCAGCAGCTTGGCACCTCGGGGGGGCCTGGAGACCCAGTACTTC. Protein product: CASSLAPRGGLETQYF.

The CDR3 DNA is TGTGCCAGCAGCCAAGCCCGGGGGGCATCCTACAATGAGCAGTTCTTC. The encoded protein is CASSQARGASYNEQFF. This chain uses TRBV14 with TRBJ2-1; D is perhaps TRBD2 (7 bases). This CDR3 has 16 amino acids. Germline V gives CDR1 SGHDN, CDR2 FVKESK. Trimming stripped 1 base from V and 1 base from J, with 11 bases between.

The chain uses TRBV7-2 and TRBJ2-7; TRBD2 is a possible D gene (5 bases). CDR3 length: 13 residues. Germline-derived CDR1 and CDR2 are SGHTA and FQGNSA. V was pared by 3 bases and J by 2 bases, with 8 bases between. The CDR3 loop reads CASSFTGTYEQYF. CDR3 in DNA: TGTGCCAGCAGCTTCACCGGGACCTACGAGCAGTACTTC. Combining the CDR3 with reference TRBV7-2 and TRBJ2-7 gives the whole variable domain GAGVSQSPSNKVTEKGKDVELRCDPISGHTALYWYRQSLGQGLEFLIYFQGNSAPDKSGLPSDRFSAERTGGSVSTLTIQRTQQEDSAVYLCASSFTGTYEQYFGPGTRLTVT.

The CDR3 coding sequence is TGTGCCGGATGCACAGAGAACACTGAAGCTTTCTTT. This gives the protein CAGCTENTEAFF. The V call is TRBV30, the J call TRBJ1-1; D is undetermined. Germline lookup yields CDR1 GTSNPN and CDR2 SVGIG (reference sequence). The CDR3 sequence is 12 residues long. Trimming left V 8 bases short and J 1 base short, with 11 bases between.

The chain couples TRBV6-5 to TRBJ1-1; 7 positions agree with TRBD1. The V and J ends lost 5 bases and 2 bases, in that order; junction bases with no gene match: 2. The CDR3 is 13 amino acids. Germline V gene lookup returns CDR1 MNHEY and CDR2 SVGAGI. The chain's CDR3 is CASSRTGNTEAFF. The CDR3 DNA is TGTGCCAGCAGTAGGACAGGAAACACTGAAGCTTTCTTT.

The CDR3 DNA is TGTGCCAGCAGCTTAGTTAAAGGAGTCTGGGAGACCCAGTACTTC. This translates into CASSLVKGVWETQYF. The chain uses TRBV7-2 and TRBJ2-5; the D is unclear. V was pared by 1 base and J by 5 bases, with 14 bases between. The germline CDR1 and CDR2 sequences are SGHTA and FQGNSA. CDR3 length: 15 residues.